This T cell receptor beta chain was observed in a study of cytomegalovirus exposure and HLA in healthy donors. A multiplex PCR was run with 60 Vbeta primers and 13 Jbeta primers. Produced via immunoSEQ multiplex PCR; TCRdb's table is partial and in-frame only. The sample yields 130,000 or so clones, roughly three quarters seen once. Germline values: CDR1 SGDLS, CDR2 YYNGEE. CDR3 length: 18 amino acids. After removal of 5 bases from V and 0 bases from J, the junction contained 7 bases not matched to a gene. This sequence was found in a woman in her fifties or sixties in good health and CMV-seronegative. The rearrangement uses TRBV9 and TRBJ2-1, with TRBD2 matching over 14 bases. Specimen: PBMCs. CDR3 in amino acids: CASSLGLAGGSSYNEQFF. CDR3 nucleotide sequence: TGTGCCAGCAGTTTAGGACTAGCGGGGGGTTCCTCCTACAATGAGCAGTTCTTC.